Shown below are 17 T cell receptor beta chains from a single sample sequenced in a study of metastatic and nonmetastatic thyroid tumors. TCRdb re-analyzed the PCR reads using MiXCR. The table shows under 55,000 clones, with over 15% occurring only once. Treatment of any kind had been given to no patient before thyroid surgery. The sequencing input was blood. The origin of the receptors is a female donor with papillary thyroid cancer or a benign thyroid nodule (not recorded which). Some clones in this sample may be carry-over from other donors' samples.

The chain combines TRBV9 with TRBJ1-6, with D maybe TRBD1 (6 bases). This CDR3 is built from 14 residues. Germline CDR1 and CDR2: SGDLS and YYNGEE. The germline V and J ends were trimmed by 1 base and 5 bases, with 7 bases remaining between them. In DNA form, the CDR3 reads TGTGCCAGCAGCGTAAACAGGGATAATTCACCCCTCCACTTT. Encoded protein: CASSVNRDNSPLHF.

This clone was found many times. The chain has TRBV7-8 and TRBJ2-1, with TRBD2 matching over 9 bases. This CDR3 is 18 amino acids long. The V and J ends lost 4 bases and 4 bases, in that order; junction bases with no gene match: 14. CDR1 is SGHVS and CDR2 is FQNEAQ in the germline V gene. CDR3 sequence (DNA): TGTGCCAGCAGCTCGAAATCTTCCCCAGCGGGAGGATACAATGAGCAGTTCTTC. It yields the protein CASSSKSSPAGGYNEQFF.

The chain combines TRBV20-1 with TRBJ2-1; D may be TRBD1 (5 bases). Trimming took 5 bases from V and 12 from J, leaving 11 bases between them. CDR3 length equals 10 residues. The germline V gene has CDR1 DFQATT and CDR2 SNEGSKA (reference sequence). The CDR3 DNA sequence: TGCAGTGCTCTTAGGACATCGCAGTTCTTC. It translates to CSALRTSQFF.

This clone was recorded many times. The sample contains more than one DNA sequence encoding this CDR3. The CDR3 DNA is TGTGCCAGCTCACCAGGCTACAACTATGGCTACACCTTC. It encodes CASSPGYNYGYTF. This chain joins TRBV18 and TRBJ1-2; D is unclear. V gave up 2 bases and J gave up 2 bases, with 6 bases separating them. Germline-derived CDR1 and CDR2 are KGHSH and LQKENI. This CDR3 is built from 13 residues.

The gene calls are TRBV5-1 and TRBJ2-2; D is uncertain. This CDR3 has 16 amino acids. The V gene lost 1 base and the J gene lost 4 bases, with 14 bases spanning the gap. In germline, CDR1 is SGHRS, CDR2 YFSETQ. The CDR3 loop is CASSLTDTALTGELFF. CDR3 nucleotides: TGCGCCAGCAGCTTGACCGATACAGCTCTCACCGGGGAGCTGTTTTTT.

This clone appeared many times. The genes are TRBV5-1 and TRBJ1-1, with D tentatively TRBD1 (6 bases). The CDR3 spans 13 residues. The germline V and J ends were trimmed by 7 bases and 1 base, with 11 bases remaining between them. Germline CDR1 is SGHRS and CDR2 is YFSETQ. CDR3 in amino acids: CASEGVGNTEAFF. Written as DNA, the CDR3 is TGCGCCAGCGAGGGGGTTGGGAACACTGAAGCTTTCTTT.

This clone was found many times. This may arise from a read error, as a much more abundant clone is one base away. The CDR3 nucleotides read TGTGCCAGCAGTTTGGGGGGGGGGTCCTACGAGCAGTGCTTC. Amino acid sequence: CASSLGGGSYEQCF. This chain links TRBV28 with TRBJ2-7; 7 bases agree with TRBD2. CDR1 and CDR2 from the germline V gene are MDHEN and SYDVKM. The CDR3 extends over 14 amino acids. The whole variable domain, remainder taken from reference TRBV28 and TRBJ2-7, is DVKVTQSSRYLVKRTGEKVFLECVQDMDHENMFWYRQDPGLGLRLIYFSYDVKMKEKGDIPEGYSVSREKKERFSLILESASTNQTSMYLCASSLGGGSYEQCFGPGTRLTVT.

Many counts were recorded for this clone. V usage is TRBV4-2 and J usage is TRBJ2-3; D uncertain. CDR1 and CDR2 (germline): LGHNA, YNFKEQ. V was clipped by 3 bases and J by 2 bases, with 9 bases between them. CDR3 size: 14 residues. CDR3 coding DNA: TGTGCCAGCAGCCAGGCCAGATACACAGATACGCAGTATTTT. It specifies CASSQARYTDTQYF.

The table lists this clone with many counts. The V gene is TRBV30, the J gene TRBJ2-1, with D possibly being TRBD1 (5 bases). The CDR3 length is 15 residues. Looked up from germline, CDR1 is GTSNPN and CDR2 is SVGIG (reference sequence). V was trimmed by 4 bases and J by 1 base, leaving 14 bases between them. CDR3 residues: CAWTSQGGSYNEQFF. The CDR3, as DNA: TGTGCCTGGACGAGTCAGGGTGGGTCCTACAATGAGCAGTTCTTC.

This clone was counted between two and nine times. The same CDR3 also results from other DNA sequences found in this sample. This rearrangement joins TRBV19 to TRBJ1-1; tentative D call: TRBD1 (5 bases). The V gene lost 6 bases and the J gene lost 5 bases, with 19 bases spanning the gap. The CDR3 consists of 15 residues. Germline lookup yields CDR1 LNHDA and CDR2 SQIVND (reference sequence). CDR3 protein: CASRTLRGTGTEAFF. The CDR3 DNA reads TGTGCCAGTAGGACACTGAGGGGAACGGGGACTGAAGCTTTCTTT.

This clone was seen a handful of times. The chain uses TRBV6-6 and TRBJ1-2; the D is unclear. The CDR3 length is 12 residues. V gave up 0 bases and J gave up 4 bases, with 3 bases separating them. The germline gives CDR1 MNHNY, CDR2 SVGAGI (reference sequence). CDR3 nucleotides: TGTGCCAGCAGTTACTCGGGCTATGGCTACACCTTC. Translation: CASSYSGYGYTF.

This clone came up many times. The chain carries TRBV27 and TRBJ2-5; 7 positions agree with TRBD2. V was pared by 4 bases and J by 5 bases, with 4 bases of the junction left unmatched. Looked up from germline, CDR1 is MNHEY and CDR2 is SMNVEV (reference sequence). The CDR3 runs 13 residues. The DNA for the CDR3 is TGTGCCAGCAGTTGGGGGGGGGGGGAGACCCAGTACTTC. It encodes CASSWGGGETQYF.

In regard to this clone: A much more abundant neighbour one base away suggests this may be a read error. The sample contains more than one DNA sequence encoding this CDR3. The chain is built from TRBV9 and TRBJ2-3; 11 bases match TRBD2. Germline CDR1 is SGDLS and CDR2 is YYNGEE. J lost 5 bases, V lost 0 bases, and 5 bases had no gene match. The CDR3 runs 16 residues. The CDR3 loop is CASSVDLSGRGDTQYF. The CDR3 DNA sequence: TGTGCCAGCAGCGTAGACCTTAGCGGGAGGGGAGATACGCAGTATTTT. Using reference TRBV9 and TRBJ2-3 for the parts outside the CDR3, the full variable domain is DSGVTQTPKHLITATGQRVTLRCSPRSGDLSVYWYQQSLDQGLQFLIQYYNGEERAKGNILERFSAQQFPDLHSELNLSSLELGDSALYFCASSVDLSGRGDTQYFGPGTRLTVL.

This chain uses TRBV5-6 with TRBJ2-5; no definite D call. The germline gives CDR1 SGHDT, CDR2 YYEEEE. V lost 0 bases and J 7 bases, leaving 4 bases between the germline ends. This CDR3 region has 11 residues. As DNA, the CDR3 is TGTGCCAGCAGCTTGGTGGGGACCCAGTACTTC. Amino acid sequence: CASSLVGTQYF.

This clone has only a few counts. This sequence joins TRBV6-1 and TRBJ2-3; the D call may be TRBD1 or TRBD2 (5 bases each). Per germline, CDR1 MNHNS and CDR2 SASEGT. The CDR3 has 16 amino acids. V gave up 6 bases and J gave up 4 bases, with 20 bases separating them. CDR3 residues: CASRRTIVRGADTQYF. CDR3 sequence (DNA): TGTGCCAGCAGGAGAACTATCGTGAGGGGAGCAGATACGCAGTATTTT.

This clone was counted ten times or more. This CDR3 reads CASSLAPSSYNEQFF. The CDR3 coding sequence is TGCGCCAGCAGCTTGGCTCCGAGCTCCTACAATGAGCAGTTCTTC. J is TRBJ2-1 and V is TRBV5-1; D is ambiguous. The CDR3 is 15 amino acids. The V end lost 0 bases, the J end lost 0 bases, and 7 bases lay between the germline ends. Germline V gives CDR1 SGHRS, CDR2 YFSETQ.

This clone was detected ten times or more. V is TRBV30 and J is TRBJ2-7; tentative D call: TRBD1 (6 bases). Trimming shortened V by 0 bases and J by 2 bases, and 11 bases separated the two germline ends. The CDR3 runs to 14 residues. The germline V gene encodes CDR1 GTSNPN and CDR2 SVGIG (reference sequence). CDR3 in DNA: TGTGCCTGGAGTGTATTAGAGGGGGCCTACGAGCAGTACTTC. Residues: CAWSVLEGAYEQYF. Supplemented by reference TRBV30 and TRBJ2-7, the full variable domain reads SQTIHQWPATLVQPVGSPLSLECTVEGTSNPNLYWYRQAAGRGLQLLFYSVGIGQISSEVPQNLSASRPQDRQFILSSKKLLLSDSGFYLCAWSVLEGAYEQYFGPGTRLTVT.